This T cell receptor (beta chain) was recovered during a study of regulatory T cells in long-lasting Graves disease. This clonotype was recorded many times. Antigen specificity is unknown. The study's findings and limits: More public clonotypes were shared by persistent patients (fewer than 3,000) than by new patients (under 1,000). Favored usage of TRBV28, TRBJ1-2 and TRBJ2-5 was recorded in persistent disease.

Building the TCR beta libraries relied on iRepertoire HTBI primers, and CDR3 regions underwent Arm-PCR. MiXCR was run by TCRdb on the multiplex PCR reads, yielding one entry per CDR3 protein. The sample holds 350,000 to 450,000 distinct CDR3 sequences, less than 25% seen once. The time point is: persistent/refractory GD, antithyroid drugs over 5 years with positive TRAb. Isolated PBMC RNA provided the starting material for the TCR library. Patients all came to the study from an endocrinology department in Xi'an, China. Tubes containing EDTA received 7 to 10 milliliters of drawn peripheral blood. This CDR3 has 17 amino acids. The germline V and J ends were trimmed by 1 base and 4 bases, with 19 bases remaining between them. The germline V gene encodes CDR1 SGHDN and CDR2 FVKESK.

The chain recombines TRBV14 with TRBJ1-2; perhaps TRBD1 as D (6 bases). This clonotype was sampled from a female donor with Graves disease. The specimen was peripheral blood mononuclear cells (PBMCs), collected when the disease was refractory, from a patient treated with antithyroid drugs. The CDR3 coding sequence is TGTGCCAGCAGCCAAGGGTGGGACACAAGAAGTATCTATGGCTACACCTTC. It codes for CASSQGWDTRSIYGYTF.